The 19 T cell receptor beta chains in this list originate from one sample, sequenced in a study of T cells in Graves' hyperthyroidism and ophthalmopathy. Researchers took RNA transcripts and amplified the TCR beta CDR3 regions from them. TCR CDR3 regions were first amplified by RT-PCR with HTBI primers. MiXCR was run by TCRdb on the multiplex PCR reads, yielding one entry per CDR3 protein. The table has 700,000 or so distinct CDR3 sequences, 14% seen once. The sequencing input was blood. The source is a woman aged 45 to 65 with Graves' ophthalmopathy.

Many counts were recorded for this clonotype. An end of the junction does not agree with germline; a read error may underlie this. The chain couples TRBV6-1 to TRBJ2-5; a possible D gene is TRBD1 (5 bases). Germline CDR1 reads MNHNS; CDR2 reads SASEGT. The CDR3 spans 14 residues. DNA of the CDR3: TGTGCCAGCAGGGAAGGGGCTGGGTTAGAGTCCCAGTACTTC. Protein sequence: CASREGAGLESQYF.

Ten or more counts support this clonotype. V usage is TRBV7-2 and J usage is TRBJ1-5; D may be TRBD1 (5 bases). Germline V gene lookup returns CDR1 SGHTA and CDR2 FQGNSA. Trimming took 0 bases from V and 5 from J, leaving 11 bases between them. There are 15 residues in the CDR3. DNA of the CDR3: TGTGCCAGCAGCTTAGCGAAGACAGTGTATCAGCCCCAGCATTTT. Its translation: CASSLAKTVYQPQHF.

The genes are TRBV5-1 and TRBJ1-2; D gene ambiguous. The CDR3 is 14 residues long. V dropped 0 bases and J dropped 2 bases, with 8 bases sitting between them. Germline CDR1 is SGHRS and CDR2 is YFSETQ. For the CDR3, the DNA is TGCGCCAGCAGCTTGGAACAGCTGAACTATGGCTACACCTTC. Amino acid sequence: CASSLEQLNYGYTF.

The chain carries TRBV19 and TRBJ1-3; D gene unclear. The CDR3 is made up of 14 amino acids. Trimming took off 6 bases at V and 0 bases at J, with 9 bases between the two ends. Per germline, CDR1 LNHDA and CDR2 SQIVND (reference sequence). DNA of the CDR3: TGTGCCAGTAGATCTCGGACCTCTGGAAACACCATATATTTT. Residues: CASRSRTSGNTIYF.

This chain uses TRBV5-1 with TRBJ1-1, with 9 bases fitting TRBD1. The CDR3 is 17 amino acids. Losses at the gene ends were 7 bases for V and 5 bases for J; bases not matched to a gene: 18. CDR1 is SGHRS and CDR2 is YFSETQ in the germline V gene. The CDR3: CASYEPGQGSLRTEAFF. DNA of the CDR3: TGCGCCAGCTATGAACCGGGACAGGGAAGTTTGCGGACTGAAGCTTTCTTT. Full variable domain (outside the CDR3, taken from reference TRBV5-1 and TRBJ1-1): KAGVTQTPRYLIKTRGQQVTLSCSPISGHRSVSWYQQTPGQGLQFLFEYFSETQRNKGNFPGRFSGRQFSNSRSEMNVSTLELGDSALYLCASYEPGQGSLRTEAFFGQGTRLTVV.

The table lists this clonotype with a few counts. The chain links TRBV4-2 to TRBJ1-2; perhaps TRBD1 as D (6 bases). Germline assignment: CDR1 LGHNA and CDR2 YNFKEQ. CDR3 length equals 16 residues. Deletions cut 2 bases from V and 5 bases from J, with 18 bases between. CDR3 DNA: TGTGCCAGCAGCCAAAATATACAGGAAACAGGGTATGGCTACACCTTC. As protein: CASSQNIQETGYGYTF.

This clonotype was observed at least ten times. The chain joins TRBV28 to TRBJ1-1, with D possibly being TRBD1 (5 bases). The V gene's germline CDR1 is MDHEN and CDR2 SYDVKM. The CDR3 extends over 17 amino acids. V gave up 3 bases and J gave up 0 bases, with 17 bases separating them. The DNA for the CDR3 is TGTGCCAGCAGTTTGTCTCAAGGGGTTCATATGAACACTGAAGCTTTCTTT. Its protein product is CASSLSQGVHMNTEAFF.

In its sample, this clonotype was seen many times. The rearrangement uses TRBV24-1 and TRBJ1-2; 7 bases agree with TRBD1. V dropped 4 bases and J dropped 4; count of bases not matched to a gene: 2. Germline CDR1 reads KGHDR; CDR2 reads SFDVKD. The CDR3 is 13 residues long. The CDR3 DNA reads as TGTGCCACCAGTGACGACAGGGTCTATGGCTACACCTTC. This codes for CATSDDRVYGYTF.

This clonotype appeared a few times. The V gene is TRBV9, the J gene TRBJ2-1; D may be TRBD2 (6 bases). The CDR3 runs to 16 residues. V was pared by 4 bases and J by 8 bases, with 22 bases between. CDR1 and CDR2 (germline): SGDLS, YYNGEE. The CDR3 DNA sequence: TGTGCCAGCAGCATCTCCGTCGTACTAGCTCTGGATGAGCAGTTCTTC. It translates to CASSISVVLALDEQFF. The full variable domain, rest sourced from reference TRBV9 and TRBJ2-1, is DSGVTQTPKHLITATGQRVTLRCSPRSGDLSVYWYQQSLDQGLQFLIQYYNGEERAKGNILERFSAQQFPDLHSELNLSSLELGDSALYFCASSISVVLALDEQFFGPGTRLTVL.

This clonotype was found a few times. This sequence joins TRBV12-3 or TRBV12-4 and TRBJ2-3, with D unclear. The CDR3 runs 13 residues. Trimming took off 6 bases at V and 5 bases at J, with 12 bases between the two ends. The CDR3 loop is CASSLNLGDTQYF. The CDR3 DNA reads as TGTGCCAGCAGCCTCAACTTAGGAGATACGCAGTATTTT.

This clonotype was seen only a few times. J is TRBJ2-3 and V is TRBV28, with D unclear. V was pared by 7 bases and J by 2 bases, with 7 bases between. CDR3 length equals 12 residues. Germline CDR1 is MDHEN and CDR2 is SYDVKM. The CDR3 sequence: CASNQVTDTQYF. CDR3 DNA sequence: TGTGCCAGCAATCAGGTCACAGATACGCAGTATTTT.

In its sample, this clonotype was seen a few times. The chain combines TRBV6-5 with TRBJ2-7; TRBD2 matches 12 bases. The V and J ends lost 2 bases and 2 bases, in that order; junction bases with no gene match: 10. The length of the CDR3 is 18 residues. The V gene's germline CDR1 is MNHEY and CDR2 SVGAGI. The CDR3 DNA is TGTGCCAGCAGTTACCCCCCGCCGACTAGCGGGAGAACCTACGAGCAGTACTTC. It yields the protein CASSYPPPTSGRTYEQYF.

This clonotype was detected only once. The chain carries TRBV5-6 and TRBJ2-7, with 9 positions matching TRBD2. The CDR3 spans 15 residues. CDR1 is SGHDT and CDR2 is YYEEEE in the germline V gene. Germline trimming cut 4 bases from V and 2 bases from J; bases unmatched to any gene: 7. The CDR3 here is CASSGRTSATYEQYF. The CDR3 region has the DNA TGTGCCAGCAGCGGTCGGACTAGCGCAACCTACGAGCAGTACTTC.

The sample holds many counts of this clonotype. The chain employs TRBV28 and TRBJ2-1, with 7 bases matching TRBD2. V lost 10 bases, J lost 0 bases, and 15 bases stayed unmatched. The germline CDR1 and CDR2 sequences are MDHEN and SYDVKM. The CDR3 has 17 residues. CDR3 loop: CATADLAELISYNEQFF. The CDR3, as DNA: TGTGCCACCGCGGACCTAGCGGAGTTGATCTCCTACAATGAGCAGTTCTTC. Based on the CDR3 plus reference TRBV28 and TRBJ2-1, the full variable domain is DVKVTQSSRYLVKRTGEKVFLECVQDMDHENMFWYRQDPGLGLRLIYFSYDVKMKEKGDIPEGYSVSREKKERFSLILESASTNQTSMYLCATADLAELISYNEQFFGPGTRLTVL.

This clonotype has more than one count but fewer than ten. This chain connects TRBV29-1 to TRBJ2-1; perhaps TRBD1 as D (6 bases). This CDR3 comprises 13 residues. Germline V lookup: CDR1 SQVTM, CDR2 ANQGSEA. V was shortened by 6 bases and J by 0 bases, with 9 bases between the two germline ends. The CDR3 loop reads CSVGQSSYNEQFF. DNA for the CDR3: TGCAGCGTCGGACAGAGCTCCTACAATGAGCAGTTCTTC.

This clonotype was seen many times. The chain links TRBV6-2 or TRBV6-3 to TRBJ2-7; no clear D. The germline gives CDR1 MNHEY, CDR2 SVGEGT. This CDR3 has 13 residues. V gave up 8 bases and J gave up 0 bases, with 11 bases separating them. The CDR3, as DNA: TGTGCCAGCTTACGGCAGAGCTCCTACGAGCAGTACTTC. Its translation: CASLRQSSYEQYF.

This clonotype occurred once. This sequence joins TRBV19 and TRBJ2-1, with 9 bases matching TRBD2. The CDR3 length is 15 residues. CDR1 is LNHDA and CDR2 is SQIVND in the germline V gene (reference sequence). J lost 6 bases, V lost 6 bases, and 9 bases had no gene match. The chain's CDR3 is CASSRFSGSSNEQFF. Written as DNA, the CDR3 is TGTGCCAGTAGCCGATTTAGCGGGAGTAGCAATGAGCAGTTCTTC.

The table lists this clonotype with many counts. This rearrangement joins TRBV6-2 or TRBV6-3 to TRBJ2-1, with D uncertain. The V end lost 2 bases, the J end lost 5 bases, and 13 bases lay between the germline ends. The V gene's germline CDR1 is MNHEY and CDR2 SVGEGT. The CDR3 is 15 amino acids. In DNA form, the CDR3 reads TGTGCCAGCAGTTACGTGGCATCAATGGACAATGAGCAGTTCTTC. Its protein product is CASSYVASMDNEQFF.

The rearrangement links TRBV6-1 to TRBJ1-1, with TRBD1 identical over 8 bases. Germline V gene sequence: CDR1 MNHNS, CDR2 SASEGT. V lost 2 bases to trimming and J lost 1 base; unmatched junction nucleotides: 6. The CDR3 runs to 16 residues. The CDR3 reads CASSENRGRRNTEAFF. As DNA, the CDR3 is TGTGCCAGCAGTGAAAACAGGGGGAGAAGGAACACTGAAGCTTTCTTT.